The 23 T cell receptor beta chains reported below all come from one sample, sequenced in a study of T cell repertoires in aging, cancer and after chemotherapy. Rearranged V-D-J TRB sequences were amplified with a mixed TRB-A/B primer pool. TCRdb called the multiplex PCR reads again in MiXCR, with one record for every CDR3 protein. Altogether 5,000 to 6,000 distinct CDR3 sequences are present, approximately 31% being singletons, with the ten largest covering more than 5%. Peripheral blood genomic DNA, not sorted cells or RNA, was the template. Sequences were obtained from blood. These receptors all stem from a human donor in good health.

The chain combines TRBV5-4 with TRBJ1-2, with D hard to call. The CDR3 length is 15 residues. The germline V and J ends were trimmed by 0 bases and 7 bases, with 16 bases remaining between them. From germline, CDR1 is SGHNT and CDR2 YYREEE (reference sequence). The CDR3 here is CASSLVAVPLSGYTF. For the CDR3, the DNA is TGTGCCAGCAGCTTGGTTGCCGTCCCACTCTCTGGCTACACCTTC.

J is TRBJ1-5 and V is TRBV10-3, with 7 bases that match TRBD1. Germline V gene sequence: CDR1 ENHRY, CDR2 SYGVKD. The CDR3 sequence is 14 residues long. Unmatched junction bases numbered 5, after V lost 6 bases and J lost 3 bases. The CDR3 DNA is TGTGCCATCAGGGGAGGGACAGACAATCAGCCCCAGCATTTT. Translated, it gives CAIRGGTDNQPQHF.

This clonotype is deemed medium-sized. This chain's CDR3 is CAWSSSKLSSYEQYF. CDR3 DNA: TGTGCCTGGAGTTCGTCGAAGCTGAGCTCCTACGAGCAGTACTTC. V is TRBV30 and J is TRBJ2-7; no definite D call. V lost 2 bases to trimming and J lost 0 bases, with 14 bases between them. Germline V gene lookup returns CDR1 GTSNPN and CDR2 SVGIG (reference sequence). CDR3 length: 15 amino acids. The variable domain in full, with the rest retrieved from reference TRBV30 and TRBJ2-7, is SQTIHQWPATLVQPVGSPLSLECTVEGTSNPNLYWYRQAAGRGLQLLFYSVGIGQISSEVPQNLSASRPQDRQFILSSKKLLLSDSGFYLCAWSSSKLSSYEQYFGPGTRLTVT.

This clonotype was observed a handful of times. The chain is built from TRBV30 and TRBJ1-1, with unresolved D. The CDR3 is 14 residues long. Germline V gene data show CDR1 as GTSNPN and CDR2 as SVGIG (reference sequence). The V gene lost 3 bases and the J gene lost 3 bases, with 14 bases spanning the gap. In nucleotides, the CDR3 is TGTGCCTGGAGCGCCTTCATGGGTTACACTGAAGCTTTCTTT. Translating it yields CAWSAFMGYTEAFF.

This sequence joins TRBV10-3 and TRBJ1-1; D not resolved. Germline CDR1 reads ENHRY; CDR2 reads SYGVKD. Trimming stripped 0 bases from V and 11 bases from J, with 16 bases between. CDR3 length: 14 residues. DNA for the CDR3: TGTGCCATCAGTGAGTCGGCCAGCTTCGAAGGGGCTTTCTTT. Amino acids: CAISESASFEGAFF.

Judged by abundance, this clonotype is medium-sized. The chain carries TRBV7-6 and TRBJ2-2; 10 bases line up with TRBD2. J gave up 0 bases and V 1 base, and 5 bases lay outside the gene matches. This CDR3 spans 18 amino acids. Looked up from germline, CDR1 is SGHVS and CDR2 is FNYEAQ. This CDR3 is CASSLVSSGRSNTGELFF. For the CDR3, the DNA is TGTGCCAGCAGCTTAGTGAGTAGCGGGAGGTCGAACACCGGGGAGCTGTTTTTT.

Here the CDR3 reads CASSERTTVNEQFF. In nucleotides, the CDR3 is TGCGCCAGCAGCGAACGGACCACCGTCAATGAGCAGTTCTTC. J is TRBJ2-1 and V is TRBV5-1; D is unclear. The CDR3 is 14 amino acids. Per the germline V gene, CDR1 is SGHRS and CDR2 is YFSETQ. V was cut by 4 bases and J by 6 bases, with 14 bases left in between.

V usage is TRBV27 and J usage is TRBJ1-4, with a tentative D call TRBD1 (6 bases). This CDR3 comprises 16 residues. Germline V gene data show CDR1 as MNHEY and CDR2 as SMNVEV (reference sequence). Trimming left V 4 bases short and J 2 bases short, with 14 bases between. This CDR3 reads CASSSHWGRTNEKLFF. The DNA for the CDR3 is TGTGCCAGCAGTTCGCATTGGGGGCGGACTAATGAAAAACTGTTTTTT.

The J gene is TRBJ2-3, the V gene TRBV30; 13 bases match TRBD2. With V trimmed by 3 bases and J by 10 bases, 10 bases remained unmatched. The CDR3 spans 15 residues. Germline loops: CDR1 GTSNPN, CDR2 SVGIG (reference sequence). CDR3: CAWSPGLAGARPQYF. The CDR3 nucleotides read TGTGCCTGGAGCCCCGGACTAGCGGGAGCCAGGCCGCAGTATTTT.

This sequence joins TRBV5-4 and TRBJ1-5, with D maybe TRBD1 (5 bases). The ends were cut back, 0 bases at V and 4 bases at J, with 14 bases in the middle. Germline assignment: CDR1 SGHNT and CDR2 YYREEE (reference sequence). This CDR3 is built from 16 residues. CDR3 region: CASSLDGGYGNQPQHF. Written as DNA, the CDR3 is TGTGCCAGCAGCTTGGATGGGGGGTACGGGAATCAGCCCCAGCATTTT.

Note on this clonotype: Germline is not matched at one junction end, which may reflect a read error. The gene calls are TRBV5-5 and TRBJ1-1, with no clear D. The length of the CDR3 is 13 residues. Germline loops: CDR1 SGHKS, CDR2 YYEKEE (reference sequence). The CDR3 DNA is TGCGCCAGCAGCCAAGCACCGAACACTGAAGCTTTCTTT. Translation: CASSQAPNTEAFF.

The rearrangement links TRBV29-1 to TRBJ2-6; D gene unclear. The CDR3 totals 14 residues. The germline CDR1 and CDR2 sequences are SQVTM and ANQGSEA. V was shortened by 0 bases and J by 0 bases, with 3 bases between the two germline ends. CDR3 sequence reads: CSVEEGSGANVLTF. In DNA form, the CDR3 reads TGCAGCGTTGAAGAAGGCTCTGGGGCCAACGTCCTGACTTTC.

This clonotype is labeled medium-sized (0.01 to 0.1%). The chain links TRBV19 to TRBJ1-1, with unresolved D. The CDR3 has 13 amino acids. Deletions cut 3 bases from V and 4 bases from J, with 9 bases between. Germline V gene data show CDR1 as LNHDA and CDR2 as SQIVND (reference sequence). The CDR3 nucleotides are TGTGCCAGTAGTATGGGCAGACTCACTGAAGCTTTCTTT. This gives the protein CASSMGRLTEAFF.

This clonotype is termed medium-sized. The J gene is TRBJ2-5, the V gene TRBV27; D unresolved. V was cut by 4 bases and J by 5 bases, with 17 bases left in between. There are 15 residues in the CDR3. The germline gives CDR1 MNHEY, CDR2 SMNVEV (reference sequence). CDR3 in DNA: TGTGCCAGCAGTTCCCTCAGAGTAACCGAGGAGACCCAGTACTTC. This codes for CASSSLRVTEETQYF.

By sample share, this clonotype is medium-sized. The chain couples TRBV6-5 to TRBJ2-1, with D hard to call. Germline CDR1 and CDR2: MNHEY and SVGAGI. CDR3 length: 16 residues. The V end was cut by 3 bases, the J end by 0 bases, with 12 bases between. The CDR3 DNA sequence: TGTGCCAGCAGTTATACTTGGACGGGCTCCTACAATGAGCAGTTCTTC. Its translation: CASSYTWTGSYNEQFF.

The table lists this clonotype with a few counts. The V gene is TRBV12-3 or TRBV12-4, the J gene TRBJ1-4; the D gene is possibly TRBD1 (6 bases). CDR3 length equals 14 residues. V gave up 3 bases and J gave up 3 bases, with 8 bases separating them. The CDR3 is CASSLGAANEKLFF. Here the CDR3 DNA reads TGTGCCAGCAGTTTGGGGGCGGCTAATGAAAAACTGTTTTTT.

This sequence joins TRBV12-3 or TRBV12-4 and TRBJ2-7; TRBD2 aligns across 7 bases. This CDR3 region has 17 residues. With V trimmed by 4 bases and J by 0 bases, 12 bases remained unmatched. This CDR3 reads CASSSRAGPGPSYEQYF. CDR3 sequence (DNA): TGTGCCAGCAGTTCCCGAGCGGGGCCAGGGCCCTCCTACGAGCAGTACTTC.

This clonotype appeared a few times. This rearrangement joins TRBV7-2 to TRBJ2-3; no clear D. Germline V lookup: CDR1 SGHTA, CDR2 FQGNSA. With 7 bases removed from V and 1 base from J, the gap between germline ends came to 12 bases. The CDR3 loop spans 14 amino acids. The CDR3 DNA sequence: TGTGCCAGCATATCCCCTCAGCGCACAGATACGCAGTATTTT. Translation gives CASISPQRTDTQYF.

Written as DNA, the CDR3 is TGTGCCAGCAGCTTAAGGAGCGGGAGAGATACGCAGTATTTT. This codes for CASSLRSGRDTQYF. V is TRBV7-2 and J is TRBJ2-3; 8 bases are a match to TRBD2. Germline V gene lookup returns CDR1 SGHTA and CDR2 FQGNSA. CDR3 size: 14 residues. The ends lost 2 bases at V and 5 bases at J; junction bases unmatched: 3.

This clonotype was seen only a few times. J is TRBJ1-5 and V is TRBV19; D unclear. The CDR3 has 14 residues. V was clipped by 1 base and J by 5 bases, with 9 bases between them. Germline V lookup: CDR1 LNHDA, CDR2 SQIVND (reference sequence). The CDR3 here is CASSIGRRDQPQHF. In nucleotides, the CDR3 is TGTGCCAGTAGTATAGGTAGGAGGGATCAGCCCCAGCATTTT.

This clonotype is medium-sized by share. The genes are TRBV19 and TRBJ2-6; D unclear. V was pared by 5 bases and J by 0 bases, with 17 bases between. CDR3 length: 18 residues. The germline V gene has CDR1 LNHDA and CDR2 SQIVND (reference sequence). DNA of the CDR3: TGTGCCAGTAGTCCCCGGACGGGCCGGAACTCTGGGGCCAACGTCCTGACTTTC. Translating it yields CASSPRTGRNSGANVLTF.

This clonotype was seen more than once but under ten times. The V call is TRBV7-2, the J call TRBJ2-5; 8 bases map to TRBD1. Germline CDR1 and CDR2: SGHTA and FQGNSA. With 5 bases clipped from V and 2 bases from J, the junction kept 16 bases outside the gene matches. The CDR3 totals 18 residues. The CDR3 nucleotides read TGTGCCAGCAGCCCACGAATCACAGGGGGAGTAGGACAAGAGACCCAGTACTTC. This gives the protein CASSPRITGGVGQETQYF.

About this clonotype itself: Just one base apart from a much larger clone, this may be a read error. The rearrangement uses TRBV13 and TRBJ2-7; 8 bases fit TRBD1. Germline trimming cut 4 bases from V and 4 bases from J; bases unmatched to any gene: 6. CDR1 is PRHDT, CDR2 FYEKMQ, per germline (reference sequence). The CDR3 totals 14 residues. CDR3 amino acids: CASSSGGSEYEQYF. DNA of the CDR3: TGTGCCAGCAGCTCAGGGGGCTCGGAGTACGAGCAGTACTTC.